These 20 T cell receptor beta chains originate from one sample sequenced in a study of blood T cell repertoires in COVID-19. The repertoire was sequenced with immunoSEQ multiplex PCR; TCRdb's copy has only in-frame clones and lacks some. Here the sample spans 200,000 to 250,000 clones, around 82% being singletons. Specimen: peripheral blood. The receptors originated from a woman aged 65 to 85 with acute or convalescent COVID-19.

This clone came up a few times. DNA of the CDR3: TGTGCCAGCAGACAGGGTATCGGGAATGAGCAGTTCTTC. It translates to CASRQGIGNEQFF. This sequence joins TRBV2 and TRBJ2-1; D is possibly TRBD1 (6 bases). The V end lost 6 bases, the J end lost 7 bases, and 13 bases lay between the germline ends. Per the germline V gene, CDR1 is SNHLY and CDR2 is FYNNEI. The CDR3 runs 13 residues.

The gene calls are TRBV7-2 and TRBJ2-2; 9 positions match TRBD2. V shed 5 bases and J 4 bases; nucleotides not matched to a gene: 5. The CDR3 runs to 15 residues. Germline V CDR1 and CDR2: SGHTA, FQGNSA. CDR3 region: CASSPRGGSTGELFF. CDR3 sequence (DNA): TGTGCCAGCAGCCCGCGGGGGGGGTCCACCGGGGAGCTGTTTTTT.

V and J are TRBV18 and TRBJ2-2; 8 bases are shared with TRBD1. CDR1 KGHSH and CDR2 LQKENI come from the germline V gene. J lost 7 bases, V lost 3 bases, and 4 bases had no gene match. The CDR3 contains 14 residues. This CDR3 is CASSPRGQDGELFF. In DNA, the CDR3 is TGTGCCAGCTCACCCAGGGGGCAGGACGGGGAGCTGTTTTTT.

Only a few counts were recorded for this clone. The CDR3 is CASSQLAGWGEYF. The CDR3 bases are TGTGCCAGCAGCCAACTAGCGGGGTGGGGCGAGTATTTT. This chain links TRBV3-1 (or the pseudogene TRBV3-2) with TRBJ2-3; 9 bases line up with TRBD2. This CDR3 contains 13 residues. The germline gives CDR1 LGHDT, CDR2 YNNKEL (reference sequence). V shed 2 bases and J 13 bases; nucleotides not matched to a gene: 7.

The chain uses TRBV27 and TRBJ2-3, with 7 bases fitting TRBD1. V lost 3 bases to trimming and J lost 6 bases; unmatched junction nucleotides: 6. This CDR3 region has 14 residues. In germline, CDR1 is MNHEY, CDR2 SMNVEV (reference sequence). The CDR3 nucleotides are TGTGCCAGCAGTTTTGCCGACAGGGTTGATACGCAGTATTTT. It encodes CASSFADRVDTQYF.

This chain uses TRBV18 with TRBJ2-1; no clear D gene. The CDR3 runs to 12 residues. V was clipped by 4 bases and J by 6 bases, with 7 bases between them. The germline V gene has CDR1 KGHSH and CDR2 LQKENI. CDR3 amino acids: CASSQAGNEQFF. CDR3 DNA sequence: TGTGCCAGCTCACAAGCTGGCAATGAGCAGTTCTTC.

This clone was found once. The chain uses TRBV7-6 and TRBJ1-1, with 7 nucleotides matching TRBD1. The CDR3 consists of 14 residues. V trimming: 10 bases; J trimming: 0 bases; junction bases outside the gene matches: 8. Germline V gene data show CDR1 as SGHVS and CDR2 as FNYEAQ. CDR3 loop: CATTKGQMNTEAFF. CDR3 coding DNA: TGTGCCACAACCAAGGGACAGATGAACACTGAAGCTTTCTTT.

J is TRBJ2-5 and V is TRBV6-5, with D tentatively TRBD2 (5 bases). CDR1 is MNHEY, CDR2 SVGAGI, per germline. V was cut by 8 bases and J by 5 bases, with 15 bases left in between. The CDR3 has 13 amino acids. The CDR3 sequence is CASAPLVAETQYF. Here the CDR3 DNA reads TGTGCCAGCGCCCCACTAGTGGCGGAGACCCAGTACTTC.

V and J are TRBV24-1 and TRBJ2-4; 7 bases are a match to TRBD2. The germline gives CDR1 KGHDR, CDR2 SFDVKD. Losses at the gene ends were 7 bases for V and 3 bases for J; bases not matched to a gene: 23. The CDR3 is 20 residues long. The CDR3 sequence is CATRQFRRAGFGMNKNIQYF. CDR3 DNA: TGTGCCACCAGACAATTCAGGCGAGCGGGGTTCGGGATGAACAAAAACATTCAGTACTTC.

The genes are TRBV2 and TRBJ2-5; 9 bases line up with TRBD2. The CDR3 extends over 13 amino acids. J was trimmed by 5 bases and V by 2 bases; bases with no gene match: 0. CDR1 and CDR2 from the germline V gene are SNHLY and FYNNEI. The CDR3 loop reads CASSELAGETQYF. CDR3 nucleotide sequence: TGTGCCAGCAGTGAACTAGCGGGGGAGACCCAGTACTTC.

The table lists this clone with a few counts. V is TRBV7-2 and J is TRBJ2-1; TRBD2 is a possible D gene (6 bases). Germline values: CDR1 SGHTA, CDR2 FQGNSA. V was shortened by 8 bases and J by 3 bases, with 11 bases between the two germline ends. The CDR3 is 13 amino acids. Here the CDR3 reads CASQVGLYNEQFF. CDR3 DNA sequence: TGTGCCAGCCAAGTGGGACTCTACAATGAGCAGTTCTTC.

The chain links TRBV5-4 to TRBJ1-6; D is perhaps TRBD1 (5 bases). In germline, CDR1 is SGHNT, CDR2 YYREEE (reference sequence). V was shortened by 3 bases and J by 10 bases, with 14 bases between the two germline ends. The CDR3 runs to 14 residues. The CDR3 sequence: CASSSDQGNSPLHF. The DNA of the CDR3 is TGTGCCAGCAGCTCAGATCAGGGAAACTCACCCCTCCACTTT.

This chain joins TRBV7-3 and TRBJ2-5, with 12 nucleotides matching TRBD2. The CDR3 extends over 15 amino acids. The ends lost 4 bases at V and 5 bases at J; junction bases unmatched: 5. Per the germline V gene, CDR1 is SGHTA and CDR2 is FQGTGA. The CDR3 protein is CASSSGLAGTETQYF. DNA for the CDR3: TGTGCCAGCAGCTCAGGACTAGCGGGGACGGAGACCCAGTACTTC.

This rearrangement joins TRBV2 to TRBJ1-6; 7 bases are shared with TRBD1. This CDR3 is 16 amino acids long. The V gene end was trimmed by 2 bases and the J gene end by 7 bases; junction bases not matched to a gene: 8. Germline lookup yields CDR1 SNHLY and CDR2 FYNNEI. The CDR3 nucleotides are TGTGCCAGCAGTGAAAACTGGGACAGAAGAAATTCACCCCTCCACTTT. Protein sequence: CASSENWDRRNSPLHF.

The CDR3 spells CASSLAGGTYEQYV. The CDR3 DNA reads as TGTGCCAGCAGTTTAGCGGGCGGGACCTACGAGCAGTACGTC. The chain couples TRBV5-4 to TRBJ2-7; 7 nucleotides line up with TRBD2. Trimming cost V 5 bases and J 2 bases; bases outside gene matches: 7. CDR3 size: 14 residues. Germline V gene data show CDR1 as SGHNT and CDR2 as YYREEE (reference sequence).

The chain has TRBV18 and TRBJ1-3; no definite D call. Germline-derived CDR1 and CDR2 are KGHSH and LQKENI. The CDR3 extends over 18 amino acids. V was shortened by 6 bases and J by 0 bases, with 21 bases between the two germline ends. CDR3 sequence (DNA): TGTGCCAGCTCGCCCAAGGATTCAGGCCCAAGCTCTGGAAACACCATATATTTT. Translating gives CASSPKDSGPSSGNTIYF.

The chain uses TRBV6-1 and TRBJ2-5, with TRBD2 matching over 9 bases. Germline-derived CDR1 and CDR2 are MNHNS and SASEGT. The CDR3 is 15 residues long. Trimming cost V 3 bases and J 1 base; bases outside gene matches: 3. The CDR3 DNA is TGTGCCAGCAGTGACGCGGGGGGGCCCCAAGAGACCCAGTACTTC. This encodes CASSDAGGPQETQYF.

The rearrangement uses TRBV6-5 and TRBJ2-1; 9 positions match TRBD1. Trimming at V came to 7 bases and at J to 5 bases, leaving 6 bases not matched to a gene. The CDR3 totals 14 residues. Germline CDR1 reads MNHEY; CDR2 reads SVGAGI. CDR3 DNA: TGTGCCAGCAAGGTGCGGACAGGGGACAATGAGCAGTTCTTC. As protein: CASKVRTGDNEQFF.

The chain couples TRBV6-1 to TRBJ2-3, with D maybe TRBD2 (6 bases). V lost 3 bases and J lost 3, with 13 bases in between. The CDR3 runs to 15 residues. Germline CDR1 and CDR2: MNHNS and SASEGT. Here the CDR3 DNA reads TGTGCCAGCAGTGAGGGCGGGGTTAGGACAGATACGCAGTATTTT. Residues: CASSEGGVRTDTQYF.

The gene calls are TRBV5-6 and TRBJ2-5, with D possibly TRBD1 on 6 matching bases. The CDR3 extends over 14 amino acids. From germline, CDR1 is SGHDT and CDR2 YYEEEE. The V end lost 4 bases, the J end lost 6 bases, and 16 bases lay between the germline ends. CDR3 sequence: CASSPDGGAKTQYF. The DNA for the CDR3 is TGTGCCAGCAGCCCGGATGGGGGCGCAAAGACCCAGTACTTC.